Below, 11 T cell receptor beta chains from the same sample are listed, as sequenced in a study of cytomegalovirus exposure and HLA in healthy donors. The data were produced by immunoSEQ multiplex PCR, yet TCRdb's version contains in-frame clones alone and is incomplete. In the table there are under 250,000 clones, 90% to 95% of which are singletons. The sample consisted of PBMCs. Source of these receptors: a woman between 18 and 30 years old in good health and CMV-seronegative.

CDR3: CASSLPTGGPNEQFF. As DNA, the CDR3 is TGCGCCAGCAGCTTGCCGACAGGGGGCCCGAATGAGCAGTTCTTC. The J gene is TRBJ2-1, the V gene TRBV5-1, with 10 bases lining up with TRBD1. This CDR3 comprises 15 residues. The germline V gene has CDR1 SGHRS and CDR2 YFSETQ. The V segment lost 1 base and the J segment 7 bases; nucleotides outside the gene matches: 5.

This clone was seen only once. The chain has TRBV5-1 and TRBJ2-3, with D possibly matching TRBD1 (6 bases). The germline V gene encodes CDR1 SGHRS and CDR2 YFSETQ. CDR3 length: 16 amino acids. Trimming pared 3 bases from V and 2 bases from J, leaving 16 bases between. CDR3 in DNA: TGCGCCAGCAGCTCGTTTAGGGGACAAGTCACAGATACGCAGTATTTT. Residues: CASSSFRGQVTDTQYF.

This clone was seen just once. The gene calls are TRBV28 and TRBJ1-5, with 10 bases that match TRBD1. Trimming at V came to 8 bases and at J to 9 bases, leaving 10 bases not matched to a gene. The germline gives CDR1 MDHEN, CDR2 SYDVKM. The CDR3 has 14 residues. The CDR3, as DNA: TGTGCCAGCGGCCGGGACAGGGGAAGGCGGCCCCAGCATTTT. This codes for CASGRDRGRRPQHF.

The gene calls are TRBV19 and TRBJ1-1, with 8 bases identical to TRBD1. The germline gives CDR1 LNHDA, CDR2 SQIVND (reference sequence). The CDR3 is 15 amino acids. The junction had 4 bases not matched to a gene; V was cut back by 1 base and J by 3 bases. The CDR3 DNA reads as TGTGCCAGTAGTATAGCGGGACAGGCACACACTGAAGCTTTCTTT. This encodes CASSIAGQAHTEAFF.

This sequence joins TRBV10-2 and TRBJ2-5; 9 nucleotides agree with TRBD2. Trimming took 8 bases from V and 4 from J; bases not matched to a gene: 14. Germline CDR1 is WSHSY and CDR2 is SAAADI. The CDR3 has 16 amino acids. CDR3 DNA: TGCGCCAGCGTGGCGGGAGGGCCCACTTCCCGAGAGACCCAGTACTTC. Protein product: CASVAGGPTSRETQYF.

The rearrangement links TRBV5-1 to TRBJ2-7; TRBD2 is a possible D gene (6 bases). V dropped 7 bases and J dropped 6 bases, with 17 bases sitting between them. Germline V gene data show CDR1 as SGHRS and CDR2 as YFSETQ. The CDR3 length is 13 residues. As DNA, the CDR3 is TGCGCCAGCTACTCGGAGGGAGTAGGCGAGCAGTACTTC. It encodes CASYSEGVGEQYF.

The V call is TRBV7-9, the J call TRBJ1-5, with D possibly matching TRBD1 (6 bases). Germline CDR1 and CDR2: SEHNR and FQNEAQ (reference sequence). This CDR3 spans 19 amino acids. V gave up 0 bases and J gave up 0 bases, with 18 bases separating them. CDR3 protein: CASSLAEPGAPYSNQPQHF. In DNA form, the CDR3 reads TGTGCCAGCAGCTTAGCGGAACCAGGGGCCCCTTATAGCAATCAGCCCCAGCATTTT.

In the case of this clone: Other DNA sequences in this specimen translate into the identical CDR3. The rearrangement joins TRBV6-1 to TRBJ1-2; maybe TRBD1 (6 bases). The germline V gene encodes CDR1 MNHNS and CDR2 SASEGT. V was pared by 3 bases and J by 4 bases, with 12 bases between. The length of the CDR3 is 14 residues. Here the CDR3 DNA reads TGTGCCAGCAGTGAGGGGGGGCTCGGCTATGGCTACACCTTC. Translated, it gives CASSEGGLGYGYTF.

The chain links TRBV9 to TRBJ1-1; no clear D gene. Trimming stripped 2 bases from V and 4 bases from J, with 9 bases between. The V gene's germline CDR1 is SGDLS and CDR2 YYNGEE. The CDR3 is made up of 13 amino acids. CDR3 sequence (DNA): TGTGCCAGCAGCGTTGCGAGAGGCACTGAAGCTTTCTTT. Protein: CASSVARGTEAFF. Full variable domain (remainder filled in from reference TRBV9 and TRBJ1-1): DSGVTQTPKHLITATGQRVTLRCSPRSGDLSVYWYQQSLDQGLQFLIQYYNGEERAKGNILERFSAQQFPDLHSELNLSSLELGDSALYFCASSVARGTEAFFGQGTRLTVV.

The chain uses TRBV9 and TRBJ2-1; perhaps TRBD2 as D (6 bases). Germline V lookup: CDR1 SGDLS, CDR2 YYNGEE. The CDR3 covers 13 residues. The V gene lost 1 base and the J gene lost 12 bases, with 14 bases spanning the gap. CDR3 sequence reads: CASSVLGGMPQFF. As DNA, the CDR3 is TGTGCCAGCAGCGTACTCGGCGGGATGCCGCAGTTCTTC.

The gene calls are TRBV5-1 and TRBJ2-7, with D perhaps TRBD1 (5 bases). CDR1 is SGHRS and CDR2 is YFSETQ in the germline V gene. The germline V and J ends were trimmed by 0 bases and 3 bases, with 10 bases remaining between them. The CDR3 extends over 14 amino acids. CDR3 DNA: TGCGCCAGCAGCTTGGGGTCAGGGCTCTACGAGCAGTACTTC. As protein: CASSLGSGLYEQYF.